Listed below are T cell receptor beta chains from one sample, sequenced in a study of T cell repertoires in cytomegalovirus infection. Their cognate antigens are unknown. TCRdb analysed the reads with MiXCR anew, one entry per CDR3 protein. The data hold 650,000 to 900,000 distinct CDR3 sequences, with roughly 29% observed a single time. Source: cultured CD8+ T cells from PBMCs, taken from culture after CMV antigen stimulation. These receptors all come from a human donor in good health (CMV status not recorded). Some clones in this sample may be carry-over from other donors' samples. Each CDR3 is given with its conserved first and last residue. The order of the fields is CDR3 DNA, CDR3 protein, J gene, D gene, clone size, CDR3 length, V gene. A D gene is named only where the DNA matches it firmly. Where a row states a size, it is once, few, many or the class of an expanded clone; other rows omit it.

DNA: TGTGCCAGCAGCCCCGGGCAGCCGTTTGGCAATCAGCCCCAGCATTTT; CDR3: CASSPGQPFGNQPQHF; J: TRBJ1-5; D: -; size: few; length: 16; V: TRBV25-1
DNA: TGTGCCAGCAGCCTCGGGGGGACGGCCGGGGAGCTGTTTTTT; CDR3: CASSLGGTAGELFF; J: TRBJ2-2; D: TRBD2; size: few; length: 14; V: TRBV7-6
DNA: TGTGCCAGTAGTATGGGGACAGTGCGAGCCACAGATACGCAGTATTTT; CDR3: CASSMGTVRATDTQYF; J: TRBJ2-3; D: TRBD1; size: -; length: 16; V: TRBV19
DNA: TGCAGTGCTAGAGGTGGGGGCGGGGAGTACTACACCTTC; CDR3: CSARGGGGEYYTF; J: TRBJ1-2; D: -; size: -; length: 13; V: TRBV20-1
DNA: TGTGCCAGCAGCGGCTTTACAGGCCAAGAGACCCAGTACTTC; CDR3: CASSGFTGQETQYF; J: TRBJ2-5; D: -; size: many; length: 14; V: TRBV7-2
DNA: TGTGCCAGCAGTGACAGGATGGGATGGGTAGCCAAAAACATTCAGTACTTC; CDR3: CASSDRMGWVAKNIQYF; J: TRBJ2-4; D: -; size: -; length: 17; V: TRBV2
DNA: TGTGCCAGCAGCAGGACAGCGGGGTCGGAGCAGTTCTTC; CDR3: CASSRTAGSEQFF; J: TRBJ2-1; D: -; size: -; length: 13; V: TRBV5-4
DNA: TGTGCCAGCCTAGCCCACGGAGGGGACTATGGCTACACCTTC; CDR3: CASLAHGGDYGYTF; J: TRBJ1-2; D: -; size: -; length: 14; V: TRBV7-9
DNA: TGTGCCAGCAGCTCGACAGGACCTCACTACGAGCAGTACTTC; CDR3: CASSSTGPHYEQYF; J: TRBJ2-7; D: -; size: -; length: 14; V: TRBV5-6
DNA: TGCGCCAGCAGCTTATATGGGAACGTTGCAACTAATGAAAAACTGTTTTTT; CDR3: CASSLYGNVATNEKLFF; J: TRBJ1-4; D: -; size: few; length: 17; V: TRBV5-1
DNA: TGTGCCAGTAGTGAAAGGGCCGTTATCACTGAAGCTTTCTTT; CDR3: CASSERAVITEAFF; J: TRBJ1-1; D: -; size: -; length: 14; V: TRBV19
DNA: TGCGCCAGCAGCCACCCCACCGGACTAGCGCTTAGCACAGATACGCAGTATTTT; CDR3: CASSHPTGLALSTDTQYF; J: TRBJ2-3; D: TRBD2; size: many; length: 18; V: TRBV4-1
DNA: TGTGCCAGCAGCATTAACGGGGATATGGGCACTGAAGCTTTCTTT; CDR3: CASSINGDMGTEAFF; J: TRBJ1-1; D: -; size: -; length: 15; V: TRBV9
DNA: TGTGCCAGCAGTTTCTCCGGGGGCTTCTATGGCTACACCTTC; CDR3: CASSFSGGFYGYTF; J: TRBJ1-2; D: -; size: many; length: 14; V: TRBV12-3/TRBV12-4
DNA: TGTGCCAGCAGTCCCGGGACCAGACAATCCTACACCTTC; CDR3: CASSPGTRQSYTF; J: TRBJ1-2; D: -; size: many; length: 13; V: TRBV2
DNA: TGTGCCAGCGTGAGGGGCCGGGGGAGCTCCTACAATGAGCAGTTCTTC; CDR3: CASVRGRGSSYNEQFF; J: TRBJ2-1; D: -; size: once; length: 16; V: TRBV2
DNA: TGTGCCAGCAGCTTGAACAGGCCCGGTCCTTACAATGAGCAGTTCTTC; CDR3: CASSLNRPGPYNEQFF; J: TRBJ2-1; D: -; size: few; length: 16; V: TRBV7-9
DNA: TGCAGCGTTGTTTTTACAGAAACTAGCTCCTACAATGAGCAGTTCTTC; CDR3: CSVVFTETSSYNEQFF; J: TRBJ2-1; D: -; size: -; length: 16; V: TRBV29-1
DNA: TGTGCCAGCAGTCACGGGACTGTGGGCATCTACGAGCAGTACTTC; CDR3: CASSHGTVGIYEQYF; J: TRBJ2-7; D: -; size: -; length: 15; V: TRBV27
DNA: TGTGCCAGCACCCCCCCGAAGGGAGGCACTGAAGCTTTCTTT; CDR3: CASTPPKGGTEAFF; J: TRBJ1-1; D: -; size: -; length: 14; V: TRBV6-2/TRBV6-3
DNA: TGTGCCAGCAGCCCGACCGGGACTAGCGGGTTTCCGAATGAGCAGTTCTTC; CDR3: CASSPTGTSGFPNEQFF; J: TRBJ2-1; D: TRBD2; size: -; length: 17; V: TRBV7-8
DNA: TGTGCCAGCAGTCCAACAGGGGGCGATGAGCAGTTCTTC; CDR3: CASSPTGGDEQFF; J: TRBJ2-1; D: TRBD1; size: -; length: 13; V: TRBV12-3/TRBV12-4
DNA: TGCAGTGCTACCGGGACAGGAACTTTT; CDR3: CSATGTGTF; J: TRBJ1-4; D: TRBD1; size: -; length: 9; V: TRBV20-1
DNA: TGTGCCAGCAGCGGTGGAGCGGGGTCTGAGCAGTTCTTC; CDR3: CASSGGAGSEQFF; J: TRBJ2-1; D: TRBD2; size: -; length: 13; V: TRBV9
DNA: TGTGCCAGCGCTTTCCTAGACAATGGGTTCCTCTCCTACGAGCAGTACTTC; CDR3: CASAFLDNGFLSYEQYF; J: TRBJ2-7; D: -; size: -; length: 17; V: TRBV5-8
DNA: TGCAGTGCTAGAGCGACTAGCTATGATACGCAGTATTTT; CDR3: CSARATSYDTQYF; J: TRBJ2-3; D: TRBD2; size: -; length: 13; V: TRBV20-1
DNA: TGTGCCAGCAGTTGGACAGATCGATTGAACACTGAAGCTTTCTTT; CDR3: CASSWTDRLNTEAFF; J: TRBJ1-1; D: -; size: -; length: 15; V: TRBV12-3/TRBV12-4
DNA: TGTGCCAGCAGCTTTTTAGAGTACGAGCAGTACTTC; CDR3: CASSFLEYEQYF; J: TRBJ2-7; D: -; size: -; length: 12; V: TRBV7-9
DNA: TGCGCCAGCAGCCAAGCCCCCGGGCACTATGGCTACACCTTC; CDR3: CASSQAPGHYGYTF; J: TRBJ1-2; D: -; size: few; length: 14; V: TRBV4-1
DNA: TGTGCCAGCAGTGAAAATGGGGGGCGAGATTCTGAAGCTTTCTTT; CDR3: CASSENGGRDSEAFF; J: TRBJ1-1; D: -; size: -; length: 15; V: TRBV6-1
DNA: TGTGCCAGCAGCTCGCATGTAGGGAACACTGAAGCTTTCTTT; CDR3: CASSSHVGNTEAFF; J: TRBJ1-1; D: -; size: -; length: 14; V: TRBV5-4
DNA: TGCGCCAGCAGCCCGTCCCCGGGACCGTCCTTGGATACGCAGTATTTT; CDR3: CASSPSPGPSLDTQYF; J: TRBJ2-3; D: -; size: few; length: 16; V: TRBV4-1
DNA: TGTGCCAGCAGTTTATCGCTAGCGAGGTCCTACGAGCAGTACTTC; CDR3: CASSLSLARSYEQYF; J: TRBJ2-7; D: -; size: -; length: 15; V: TRBV12-3/TRBV12-4
DNA: TGTGCCAGCAGCTTAAAAACGAACACCGGGGAGCTGTTTTTT; CDR3: CASSLKTNTGELFF; J: TRBJ2-2; D: -; size: once; length: 14; V: TRBV7-9
DNA: TGTGCCAGCAGCCCGCCGAGAGGTGCAACTAATGAAAAACTGTTTTTT; CDR3: CASSPPRGATNEKLFF; J: TRBJ1-4; D: -; size: -; length: 16; V: TRBV11-2
DNA: TGTGCCAGCAGCTTAGAGGGCGATCAGCCCCAGCATTTT; CDR3: CASSLEGDQPQHF; J: TRBJ1-5; D: -; size: many; length: 13; V: TRBV7-9
DNA: TGCAGTGCAAAGAGCAGGGGTAAGGGGTCCTACAATGAGCAGTTCTTC; CDR3: CSAKSRGKGSYNEQFF; J: TRBJ2-1; D: -; size: -; length: 16; V: TRBV20-1
DNA: TGTGCCAGCAGCTTAGAGGGACAGGCCCCGGAGTTCTTC; CDR3: CASSLEGQAPEFF; J: TRBJ2-1; D: TRBD1; size: -; length: 13; V: TRBV7-6
DNA: TGTGCCAGCAGTTACTGGTCGGGGGATGTGGACATTCAGTACTTC; CDR3: CASSYWSGDVDIQYF; J: TRBJ2-4; D: -; size: -; length: 15; V: TRBV6-5
DNA: TGTGCCAGCAGCTTAGCGGGATTGCTAGCGGGGGGGCTCCCTCTCCCAGCCTACGAGCAGTACTTC; CDR3: CASSLAGLLAGGLPLPAYEQYF; J: TRBJ2-7; D: TRBD2; size: many; length: 22; V: TRBV7-2
DNA: TGTGCCATCAGAGGAATCTATGGCTACACCTTC; CDR3: CAIRGIYGYTF; J: TRBJ1-2; D: -; size: -; length: 11; V: TRBV10-3
DNA: TGTGCCAGCAGTACCGGACAGGGGGCAGAGGGCTACACCTTC; CDR3: CASSTGQGAEGYTF; J: TRBJ1-2; D: TRBD1; size: few; length: 14; V: TRBV6-4
DNA: TGTGCCAGCAGCCAAGTTTTATGGGGACTAGCGGGTACTGAGCAGTACTTC; CDR3: CASSQVLWGLAGTEQYF; J: TRBJ2-7; D: TRBD2; size: few; length: 17; V: TRBV14
DNA: TGTGCCAGCGGGAACACGAACACCGGGGAGCTGTTTTTT; CDR3: CASGNTNTGELFF; J: TRBJ2-2; D: -; size: -; length: 13; V: TRBV6-1
DNA: TGTGCCAGCAGCTTTACCGGGACAGGGGAATCCTATGGCTACACCTTC; CDR3: CASSFTGTGESYGYTF; J: TRBJ1-2; D: TRBD1; size: few; length: 16; V: TRBV7-9
DNA: TGTGCCAGCAGCCCCGTGACAGGGACAGAGACCCAGTACTTC; CDR3: CASSPVTGTETQYF; J: TRBJ2-5; D: TRBD1; size: many; length: 14; V: TRBV7-2
DNA: TGCGCCAGCAGCCAAGATAGTGTAGGACTAGCGGGGAACAATGAGCAGTTCTTC; CDR3: CASSQDSVGLAGNNEQFF; J: TRBJ2-1; D: TRBD2; size: -; length: 18; V: TRBV4-3
DNA: TGTGCCAGCAGCTTCCCGAGGGCCGGGACTAGCGGGGGTAGCCCGGAGACCCAGTACTTC; CDR3: CASSFPRAGTSGGSPETQYF; J: TRBJ2-5; D: TRBD2; size: many; length: 20; V: TRBV7-6